Listed below are T cell receptor beta chains from one sample, sequenced in a study of vaccination effects on CD4 cells after COVID-19. Their recognized antigens are unknown. Sequencing was performed with immunoSEQ multiplex PCR; in TCRdb, only in-frame clones are kept and a portion is missing. The sample has 70,000 to 95,000 clones, 60% to 80% seen once; the top ten hold around 1.1%. The material sequenced was CD4+ T cells from PBMCs cultured with HCoV-OC43 spike peptides, taken after COVID-19 vaccination. These receptors all come from a human donor who received a COVID-19 vaccine. CDR3s include the opening cysteine and the closing phenylalanine or tryptophan. D genes are given only for firm matches. Clone size is shown for a subset of rows, as once, few, many or a class of expanded clone.

cdr3_aa | cdr3_nt | v_call | d_call | j_call | clone_size
CASSQLGSEAFF | TGTGCCAGCAGCCAACTGGGGAGTGAAGCTTTCTTT | TRBV3-1/TRBV3-2 | NA | TRBJ1-1 | few
CASIKRGAQPRRPQHF | TGTGCCAGCATCAAGCGGGGGGCCCAACCACGGCGGCCCCAGCATTTT | TRBV28 | NA | TRBJ1-5 | NA
CASSPGVGAYNSPLHF | TGTGCCAGCTCACCAGGTGTGGGGGCCTATAATTCACCCCTCCACTTT | TRBV18 | NA | TRBJ1-6 | NA
CASSLQGGGADTIYF | TGCGCCAGCAGCCTCCAGGGCGGGGGCGCGGACACCATATATTTT | TRBV4-1 | NA | TRBJ1-3 | NA
CASSPLGSTDTQYF | TGTGCCAGCTCACCACTGGGAAGCACAGATACGCAGTATTTT | TRBV18 | NA | TRBJ2-3 | NA
CASRPGLAGGGELFF | TGTGCCAGCAGACCCGGACTAGCGGGGGGCGGGGAGCTGTTTTTT | TRBV6-5 | TRBD2 | TRBJ2-2 | NA
CASSLEGRSYNEQFF | TGCGCCAGCAGCTTGGAGGGCAGGTCCTACAATGAGCAGTTCTTC | TRBV5-1 | NA | TRBJ2-1 | NA
CASSATGDTEAFF | TGTGCCAGCAGTGCGACAGGGGACACTGAAGCTTTCTTT | TRBV2 | TRBD1 | TRBJ1-1 | NA
CASSGRPGTEMNTGELFF | TGTGCCAGCAGCGGGCGTCCCGGGACAGAAATGAACACCGGGGAGCTGTTTTTT | TRBV7-9 | TRBD1 | TRBJ2-2 | NA
CATSDRDRGQQFF | TGTGCCACCAGTGACCGGGACAGGGGCCAGCAGTTCTTC | TRBV24-1 | TRBD1 | TRBJ2-1 | NA
CASSYSPAKNIQYF | TGTGCCAGCAGTTACTCGCCAGCCAAAAACATTCAGTACTTC | TRBV6-5 | NA | TRBJ2-4 | NA